This entry describes one T cell receptor (beta chain). The entry originates in a study of blood T cell repertoires in COVID-19. Overall study context: Material from acute and convalescent COVID-19 was sourced from the United States, Italy and Spain. The analysed material was cDNA or gDNA that came from T cells, B-cell-depleted T cells, or PBMCs.

Clones were sequenced by immunoSEQ multiplex PCR, and TCRdb holds only the in-frame ones, with some missing. Of 300,000 to 350,000 clones in the sample, 80% to 90% were seen once. The Seattle patients, enrolled during active infection, were followed longitudinally. V lost 6 bases, J lost 1 base, and 8 bases lay in between. The CDR3 sequence is 13 residues long. Germline V CDR1 and CDR2: MDHEN, SYDVKM. This chain connects TRBV28 to TRBJ2-3; weak D call: TRBD2 (6 bases). The clonotype was recovered from a man aged 25 to 40 with COVID-19, enrolled during active disease. The sample was peripheral blood. CDR3 sequence reads: CASREGGTDTQYF. Written as DNA, the CDR3 is TGTGCCAGCAGGGAGGGCGGCACAGATACGCAGTATTTT. The full variable domain, with the rest looked up from reference TRBV28 and TRBJ2-3, is DVKVTQSSRYLVKRTGEKVFLECVQDMDHENMFWYRQDPGLGLRLIYFSYDVKMKEKGDIPEGYSVSREKKERFSLILESASTNQTSMYLCASREGGTDTQYFGPGTRLTVL.